Presented here are 27 T cell receptor beta chains from one specimen sequenced in a study of beta chain features in type 1 diabetes. Every bit of the isolated RNA underwent reverse transcription, so sequencing read expressed TCRB transcripts. The protocol was immunoSEQ multiplex PCR, while the TCRdb copy is restricted to in-frame clones and leaves out a portion. This sample yields 120,000 to 150,000 clones, of which around 13% are seen a single time; about 1.3% belongs to the top ten. The antigens for these receptors are not known. General observations from the study: Across all four CD4+ subsets, people with type 1 diabetes showed modestly shorter TCRB CDR3s.

Source material: central memory CD4+ T cells from blood. These receptors were collected from a man between 18 and 35 years old with type 1 diabetes.

The V call is TRBV29-1, the J call TRBJ1-2; D unclear. This CDR3 has 13 amino acids. Trimming removed 2 bases from V and 4 bases from J, with 11 bases in between. CDR1 SQVTM and CDR2 ANQGSEA come from the germline V gene. The CDR3 spells CSVENPARYGYTF. The CDR3 DNA reads TGCAGCGTTGAAAACCCGGCTCGCTATGGCTACACCTTC.

This clone has just a few counts. This chain connects TRBV18 to TRBJ2-5; no definite D call. Germline V lookup: CDR1 KGHSH, CDR2 LQKENI. The V and J ends lost 3 bases and 0 bases respectively, with 11 bases between them. The CDR3 length is 15 residues. The CDR3 protein is CASSPRSSYQETQYF. CDR3 nucleotide sequence: TGTGCCAGCTCACCGAGGTCTTCGTACCAAGAGACCCAGTACTTC.

This clone was recorded at least ten times. The chain carries TRBV10-3 and TRBJ2-3, with D unresolved. The CDR3 is 11 residues long. Germline V gene sequence: CDR1 ENHRY, CDR2 SYGVKD. Trimming took off 6 bases at V and 4 bases at J, with 5 bases between the two ends. The CDR3 here is CAISGSDTQYF. DNA of the CDR3: TGTGCCATCAGCGGTTCAGATACGCAGTATTTT.

This clone has only a few counts. The CDR3 sequence is CASSPGLSDTQYF. The CDR3 DNA reads as TGTGCCAGCAGCCCAGGGCTTTCGGATACGCAGTATTTT. The chain joins TRBV7-3 to TRBJ2-3; D perhaps matches TRBD1 (5 bases). The CDR3 consists of 13 residues. Trimming shortened V by 5 bases and J by 6 bases, and 12 bases separated the two germline ends. Germline CDR1 reads SGHTA; CDR2 reads FQGTGA.

The genes are TRBV19 and TRBJ1-2; unclear D gene. V lost 7 bases and J lost 4, with 13 bases in between. Germline V lookup: CDR1 LNHDA, CDR2 SQIVND (reference sequence). The CDR3 length is 13 residues. CDR3 in DNA: TGTGCCAGTACCAACAGTATCCCCTATGGCTACACCTTC. Its protein product is CASTNSIPYGYTF.

The V gene is TRBV15, the J gene TRBJ2-3; 12 bases are a match to TRBD2. Germline V gene sequence: CDR1 LNHNV, CDR2 YYDKDF (reference sequence). This CDR3 comprises 16 residues. The V gene end was trimmed by 5 bases and the J gene end by 2 bases; junction bases not matched to a gene: 5. The CDR3 region has the DNA TGTGCCACCAGCGGCGGACTAGCGGGATTCACAGATACGCAGTATTTT. This translates into CATSGGLAGFTDTQYF.

This clone showed up just a few times. The chain carries TRBV7-9 and TRBJ1-5; TRBD1 might be the D (5 bases). The CDR3 contains 14 residues. Germline V CDR1 and CDR2: SEHNR, FQNEAQ (reference sequence). Deletions cut 2 bases from V and 7 bases from J, with 12 bases between. DNA for the CDR3: TGTGCCAGCAGCTTATCATGGGGCCAACAGCCCCAGCATTTT. This encodes CASSLSWGQQPQHF.

V is TRBV5-1 and J is TRBJ1-1; TRBD1 matches 11 bases. The germline V gene has CDR1 SGHRS and CDR2 YFSETQ. V lost 5 bases, J lost 3 bases, and 6 bases stayed unmatched. This CDR3 is 15 amino acids long. CDR3 region: CASRDRTGGYTEAFF. CDR3 in DNA: TGCGCCAGCAGAGATCGGACAGGGGGCTACACTGAAGCTTTCTTT.

This clone showed up just a few times. The rearrangement joins TRBV7-9 to TRBJ1-2; D gene unclear. V was pared by 8 bases and J by 2 bases, with 12 bases between. The CDR3 loop spans 13 amino acids. Germline CDR1 and CDR2: SEHNR and FQNEAQ (reference sequence). The chain's CDR3 is CASSSSANYGYTF. CDR3 nucleotides: TGTGCCAGCTCCTCTAGTGCGAACTATGGCTACACCTTC. The variable domain in full, with the rest retrieved from reference TRBV7-9 and TRBJ1-2, is DTGVSQNPRHKITKRGQNVTFRCDPISEHNRLYWYRQTLGQGPEFLTYFQNEAQLEKSRLLSDRFSAERPKGSFSTLEIQRTEQGDSAMYLCASSSSANYGYTFGSGTRLTVV.

This clone was detected a few times. The chain joins TRBV5-6 to TRBJ1-5, with D uncertain. CDR1 and CDR2 from the germline V gene are SGHDT and YYEEEE. The CDR3 contains 14 residues. Between the trimmed V and J ends, which lost 4 bases and 1 base, there was a span of 9 bases. The chain's CDR3 is CASSRANSNQPQHF. DNA for the CDR3: TGTGCCAGCAGCAGGGCCAACAGCAATCAGCCCCAGCATTTT.

This clone occurred many times. V is TRBV4-1 and J is TRBJ2-1; D might be TRBD2 (7 bases). The germline V and J ends were trimmed by 5 bases and 3 bases, with 29 bases remaining between them. CDR1 and CDR2 (germline): MGHRA, YSYEKL. This CDR3 comprises 20 residues. The CDR3 protein is CASSRENNPTAGAVYNEQFF. In DNA form, the CDR3 reads TGCGCCAGCAGCAGGGAGAACAACCCTACCGCGGGGGCAGTCTACAATGAGCAGTTCTTC.

The chain recombines TRBV28 with TRBJ1-1; no definite D call. The length of the CDR3 is 16 residues. CDR1 is MDHEN, CDR2 SYDVKM, per germline. V lost 6 bases and J lost 0, with 17 bases in between. The CDR3, as DNA: TGTGCCAGCAGGGCGGACGGACCATTCATGAACACTGAAGCTTTCTTT. Its translation: CASRADGPFMNTEAFF.

This chain links TRBV7-9 with TRBJ2-7; 7 nucleotides match TRBD1. V lost 8 bases to trimming and J lost 1 base; unmatched junction nucleotides: 5. This CDR3 region has 13 residues. Germline V lookup: CDR1 SEHNR, CDR2 FQNEAQ (reference sequence). CDR3 coding DNA: TGTGCCAGCGGGACAGCTCCTTCCTACGAGCAGTACTTC. Encoded protein: CASGTAPSYEQYF. Based on the CDR3 plus reference TRBV7-9 and TRBJ2-7, the full variable domain is DTGVSQNPRHKITKRGQNVTFRCDPISEHNRLYWYRQTLGQGPEFLTYFQNEAQLEKSRLLSDRFSAERPKGSFSTLEIQRTEQGDSAMYLCASGTAPSYEQYFGPGTRLTVT.

This clone was counted only a few times. The J gene is TRBJ2-4, the V gene TRBV28; D is unclear. Germline lookup yields CDR1 MDHEN and CDR2 SYDVKM. The length of the CDR3 is 14 residues. V was shortened by 2 bases and J by 1 base, with 6 bases between the two germline ends. The CDR3 DNA follows: TGTGCCAGCAGTTTAAGTACGGCCAAAAACATTCAGTACTTC. It specifies CASSLSTAKNIQYF.

This clone was recorded a few times. The chain links TRBV18 to TRBJ1-2; D may be TRBD1 (5 bases). Trimming took 2 bases from V and 4 from J, leaving 11 bases between them. Germline values: CDR1 KGHSH, CDR2 LQKENI. This CDR3 contains 14 residues. The CDR3 DNA reads TGTGCCAGCTCACCAGGCTCGCAGGGCTATGGCTACACCTTC. Residues: CASSPGSQGYGYTF.

The table lists this clone with a few counts. The chain is built from TRBV5-1 and TRBJ2-2; 7 bases map to TRBD1. The CDR3 sequence is 15 residues long. After removal of 4 bases from V and 6 bases from J, the junction contained 9 bases not matched to a gene. From germline, CDR1 is SGHRS and CDR2 YFSETQ. The CDR3 region is CASSAGQAGAGELFF. In nucleotides, the CDR3 is TGCGCCAGCAGCGCCGGACAGGCCGGGGCCGGGGAGCTGTTTTTT.

This clone has a handful of counts. This rearrangement joins TRBV30 to TRBJ1-1; D possibly corresponds to TRBD1 (5 bases). The V end lost 2 bases, the J end lost 5 bases, and 9 bases lay between the germline ends. There are 12 residues in the CDR3. CDR1 and CDR2 (germline): GTSNPN, SVGIG (reference sequence). The CDR3 coding sequence is TGTGCCTGGAGTCAGGGCGTGACTGAAGCTTTCTTT. Translated: CAWSQGVTEAFF. Variable domain in full (rest from reference TRBV30 and TRBJ1-1): SQTIHQWPATLVQPVGSPLSLECTVEGTSNPNLYWYRQAAGRGLQLLFYSVGIGQISSEVPQNLSASRPQDRQFILSSKKLLLSDSGFYLCAWSQGVTEAFFGQGTRLTVV.

This clone was seen ten or more times. The chain has TRBV9 and TRBJ2-1; 8 nucleotides agree with TRBD1. V was clipped by 2 bases and J by 5 bases; unmatched bases: 6. CDR1 and CDR2 (germline): SGDLS, YYNGEE. The CDR3 totals 15 residues. For the CDR3, the DNA is TGTGCCAGCAGCGTGGGGACAGGAGTTGACAATGAGCAGTTCTTC. Protein product: CASSVGTGVDNEQFF.

This chain joins TRBV28 and TRBJ2-2, with TRBD2 matching 7 bases. The germline gives CDR1 MDHEN, CDR2 SYDVKM. The CDR3 covers 15 residues. Losses at the gene ends were 3 bases for V and 1 base for J; bases not matched to a gene: 2. The CDR3 is CASSFGGGNTGELFF. CDR3 bases: TGTGCCAGCAGTTTTGGCGGGGGGAACACCGGGGAGCTGTTTTTT. Based on the CDR3 plus reference TRBV28 and TRBJ2-2, the full variable domain is DVKVTQSSRYLVKRTGEKVFLECVQDMDHENMFWYRQDPGLGLRLIYFSYDVKMKEKGDIPEGYSVSREKKERFSLILESASTNQTSMYLCASSFGGGNTGELFFGEGSRLTVL.

This rearrangement joins TRBV25-1 to TRBJ1-5, with D possibly being TRBD1 (6 bases). CDR1 and CDR2 from the germline V gene are MGHDK and SYGVNS. The V gene lost 8 bases and the J gene lost 2 bases, with 19 bases spanning the gap. This CDR3 region has 16 residues. CDR3 sequence: CASLPGRGHGNQPQHF. CDR3 coding DNA: TGTGCCAGCCTTCCAGGGCGGGGGCACGGCAATCAGCCCCAGCATTTT.

V and J are TRBV27 and TRBJ2-6; TRBD1 might be the D (5 bases). Germline CDR1 and CDR2: MNHEY and SMNVEV (reference sequence). Trimming took 1 base from V and 5 from J, leaving 12 bases between them. The CDR3 runs to 16 residues. The CDR3 spells CASSLFSTDRANVLTF. The DNA of the CDR3 is TGTGCCAGCAGTTTATTTTCGACAGACAGGGCCAACGTCCTGACTTTC.

This clone was counted only a few times. J is TRBJ1-1 and V is TRBV11-2, with D unresolved. V was pared by 3 bases and J by 1 base, with 6 bases between. The germline gives CDR1 SGHAT, CDR2 FQNNGV. The CDR3 is 13 residues long. The DNA for the CDR3 is TGTGCCAGCAGCTTGGCCCAGAACACTGAAGCTTTCTTT. Its translation is CASSLAQNTEAFF.

The chain links TRBV29-1 to TRBJ2-1; D assignment may be TRBD1 or TRBD2 (5 bases each). Germline V gene data show CDR1 as SQVTM and CDR2 as ANQGSEA. The CDR3 sequence is 13 residues long. Trimming removed 5 bases at V and 9 bases at J, with 17 bases between. CDR3 nucleotide sequence: TGCAGCGTTAAAAGCAGCCGGGACGGTGAGCAGTTCTTC. Translating gives CSVKSSRDGEQFF.

This clone came up a few times. The CDR3 nucleotides are TGCAGCGTTGCAAGGGGGATGAATGGCTACACCTTC. This sequence encodes CSVARGMNGYTF. The J gene is TRBJ1-2, the V gene TRBV29-1; weak D call: TRBD1 (6 bases). The CDR3 sequence is 12 residues long. Germline values: CDR1 SQVTM, CDR2 ANQGSEA. V lost 4 bases and J lost 6, with 12 bases in between.

This clone was observed at least ten times. The chain recombines TRBV27 with TRBJ2-1; D perhaps matches TRBD2 (6 bases). Trimming took 7 bases from V and 8 from J, leaving 21 bases between them. Germline-derived CDR1 and CDR2 are MNHEY and SMNVEV (reference sequence). The CDR3 has 15 amino acids. Here the CDR3 reads CASNVRDLGLDEQFF. CDR3 DNA: TGTGCCAGCAACGTTCGGGACTTGGGTTTGGATGAGCAGTTCTTC.

The CDR3: CASRRWTSTLDEQFF. For the CDR3, the DNA is TGCGCCAGCAGACGTTGGACTAGTACATTGGATGAGCAGTTCTTC. V is TRBV10-2 and J is TRBJ2-1; 7 nucleotides line up with TRBD2. V was clipped by 6 bases and J by 8 bases; unmatched bases: 13. The CDR3 has 15 amino acids. Germline assignment: CDR1 WSHSY and CDR2 SAAADI.

The CDR3 loop is CASSLAEGVQPQHF. As DNA, the CDR3 is TGTGCCAGCAGCTTAGCGGAGGGAGTACAGCCCCAGCATTTT. This chain uses TRBV7-9 with TRBJ1-5, with D unresolved. The germline V and J ends were trimmed by 0 bases and 7 bases, with 10 bases remaining between them. The CDR3 is 14 residues long. Germline V gene sequence: CDR1 SEHNR, CDR2 FQNEAQ (reference sequence).